Listed here are 2 T cell receptor beta chains from one sample, sequenced in a study of blood T cell repertoires in COVID-19. Profiling relied on immunoSEQ multiplex PCR, and the TCRdb table lists in-frame clones only, not all of them. Among roughly 86,000 clones, around 86% were seen once, and the ten largest hold roughly 2.2%. Sequencing was done on a sample of peripheral blood. These receptors originate from a woman in her seventies with acute or convalescent COVID-19.

The chain carries TRBV19 and TRBJ2-1; 10 nucleotides align to TRBD2. This CDR3 region has 16 residues. V trimming: 7 bases; J trimming: 3 bases; junction bases outside the gene matches: 9. Germline V lookup: CDR1 LNHDA, CDR2 SQIVND (reference sequence). CDR3 amino acids: CASKERGGAFYNEQFF. The CDR3, as DNA: TGTGCCAGTAAAGAGCGGGGGGGCGCTTTCTACAATGAGCAGTTCTTC.

This chain connects TRBV5-1 to TRBJ1-2; D unresolved. The germline V and J ends were trimmed by 2 bases and 3 bases, with 8 bases remaining between them. CDR3 length: 13 amino acids. Germline V gene lookup returns CDR1 SGHRS and CDR2 YFSETQ. The CDR3 sequence is CASSLNRDYGYTF. CDR3 nucleotides: TGCGCCAGCAGCTTAAACAGAGACTATGGCTACACCTTC.